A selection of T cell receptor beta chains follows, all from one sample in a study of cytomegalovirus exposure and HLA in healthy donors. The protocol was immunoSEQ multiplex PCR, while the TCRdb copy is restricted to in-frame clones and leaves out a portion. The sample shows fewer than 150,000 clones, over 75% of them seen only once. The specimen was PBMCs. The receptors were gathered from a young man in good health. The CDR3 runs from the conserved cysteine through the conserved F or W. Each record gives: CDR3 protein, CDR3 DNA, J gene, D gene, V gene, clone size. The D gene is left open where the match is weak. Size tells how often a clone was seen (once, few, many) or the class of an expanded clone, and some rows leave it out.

CDR3aa: CASSLEGELSGLAKNIQYF; CDR3nt: TGTGCCAGCAGCTTAGAGGGGGAATTGAGCGGATTAGCCAAAAACATTCAGTACTTC; j_gene: TRBJ2-4; d_gene: .; v_gene: TRBV13; abundance: .
CDR3aa: CASSSGLVGETQYF; CDR3nt: TGTGCCAGCAGCTCAGGACTAGTCGGGGAGACCCAGTACTTC; j_gene: TRBJ2-5; d_gene: TRBD2; v_gene: TRBV7-9; abundance: few
CDR3aa: CASSPQGEGVAGELFF; CDR3nt: TGTGCCAGCTCACCCCAAGGCGAGGGAGTCGCCGGGGAGCTGTTTTTT; j_gene: TRBJ2-2; d_gene: .; v_gene: TRBV18; abundance: few
CDR3aa: CASSPGGAITDTQYF; CDR3nt: TGCGCCAGCAGCCCTGGGGGGGCCATCACAGATACGCAGTATTTT; j_gene: TRBJ2-3; d_gene: .; v_gene: TRBV5-1; abundance: .
CDR3aa: CASSHDRAVWANVLTF; CDR3nt: TGCGCCAGCAGTCACGACAGGGCCGTGTGGGCCAACGTCCTGACTTTC; j_gene: TRBJ2-6; d_gene: TRBD1; v_gene: TRBV5-1; abundance: .
CDR3aa: CASSLSSGLGYTF; CDR3nt: TGTGCCAGCAGTTTATCGTCAGGGCTGGGCTACACCTTC; j_gene: TRBJ1-2; d_gene: .; v_gene: TRBV27; abundance: .
CDR3aa: CASSFSGSNEQFF; CDR3nt: TGTGCCAGCAGTTTTAGCGGCTCCAATGAGCAGTTCTTC; j_gene: TRBJ2-1; d_gene: .; v_gene: TRBV6-4; abundance: .
CDR3aa: CATSPGASSGANVLTF; CDR3nt: TGTGCCACCAGTCCAGGGGCGTCCTCTGGGGCCAACGTCCTGACTTTC; j_gene: TRBJ2-6; d_gene: .; v_gene: TRBV15; abundance: .
CDR3aa: CASSLSLGGDYGYTF; CDR3nt: TGTGCCAGCAGTTTATCCTTGGGAGGCGACTATGGCTACACCTTC; j_gene: TRBJ1-2; d_gene: .; v_gene: TRBV27; abundance: .
CDR3aa: CASSWGQGNQPQHF; CDR3nt: TGTGCCAGCAGTTGGGGACAGGGGAATCAGCCCCAGCATTTT; j_gene: TRBJ1-5; d_gene: TRBD1; v_gene: TRBV28; abundance: .
CDR3aa: CASSFRERGGGELFF; CDR3nt: TGTGCCAGCAGCTTTCGGGAGAGGGGAGGCGGGGAGCTGTTTTTT; j_gene: TRBJ2-2; d_gene: .; v_gene: TRBV7-9; abundance: few
CDR3aa: CASSARTGAGYGYTF; CDR3nt: TGCGCCAGCAGCGCCAGGACAGGGGCCGGCTATGGCTACACCTTC; j_gene: TRBJ1-2; d_gene: TRBD1; v_gene: TRBV5-1; abundance: .
CDR3aa: CASSLAGLTYEQYF; CDR3nt: TGTGCCAGCAGCCTCGCGGGGCTAACCTACGAGCAGTACTTC; j_gene: TRBJ2-7; d_gene: .; v_gene: TRBV13; abundance: .
CDR3aa: CASSIGGGTYGYTF; CDR3nt: TGTGCCAGCAGCATTGGGGGGGGAACCTATGGCTACACCTTC; j_gene: TRBJ1-2; d_gene: .; v_gene: TRBV9; abundance: .
CDR3aa: CASMDSTYEQYF; CDR3nt: TGTGCCAGCATGGACAGTACCTACGAGCAGTACTTC; j_gene: TRBJ2-7; d_gene: .; v_gene: TRBV2; abundance: .
CDR3aa: CASSSTNTNTGELFF; CDR3nt: TGTGCCAGCAGCTCCACCAACACGAACACCGGGGAGCTGTTTTTT; j_gene: TRBJ2-2; d_gene: .; v_gene: TRBV7-2; abundance: few
CDR3aa: CASSSQGARQPQHF; CDR3nt: TGTGCCAGCAGTTCCCAGGGGGCGCGGCAGCCCCAGCATTTT; j_gene: TRBJ1-5; d_gene: TRBD1; v_gene: TRBV27; abundance: few
CDR3aa: CAGGKLAGEGEQYF; CDR3nt: TGTGCCGGGGGAAAACTAGCGGGAGAAGGCGAGCAGTACTTC; j_gene: TRBJ2-7; d_gene: TRBD2; v_gene: TRBV2; abundance: once
CDR3aa: CASSTSGSPYNEQFF; CDR3nt: TGTGCCAGCAGTACCAGCGGGAGTCCGTACAATGAGCAGTTCTTC; j_gene: TRBJ2-1; d_gene: TRBD2; v_gene: TRBV6-5; abundance: .
CDR3aa: CASSYGGTLPGNTIYF; CDR3nt: TGTGCCAGCAGTTACGGGGGGACCCTTCCCGGAAACACCATATATTTT; j_gene: TRBJ1-3; d_gene: .; v_gene: TRBV6-5; abundance: .
CDR3aa: CASTLRGKYGNTIYF; CDR3nt: TGTGCCAGCACCCTCCGGGGGAAATATGGAAACACCATATATTTT; j_gene: TRBJ1-3; d_gene: .; v_gene: TRBV19; abundance: .
CDR3aa: CASTLEGQGQGTEAFF; CDR3nt: TGTGCCAGCACCCTAGAGGGACAGGGGCAAGGAACTGAAGCTTTCTTT; j_gene: TRBJ1-1; d_gene: TRBD1; v_gene: TRBV7-6; abundance: .
CDR3aa: CASSPGTSGSSPYNEQFF; CDR3nt: TGTGCCAGCAGTCCCGGGACTAGCGGTAGTTCCCCTTACAATGAGCAGTTCTTC; j_gene: TRBJ2-1; d_gene: TRBD2; v_gene: TRBV27; abundance: many
CDR3aa: CASSIAGEGYPYEQYF; CDR3nt: TGTGCCAGTAGTATAGCCGGGGAGGGATACCCGTACGAGCAGTACTTC; j_gene: TRBJ2-7; d_gene: TRBD2; v_gene: TRBV19; abundance: .
CDR3aa: CASSLVNGGEQFF; CDR3nt: TGCGCCAGCAGCTTGGTTAATGGGGGCGAGCAGTTCTTC; j_gene: TRBJ2-1; d_gene: .; v_gene: TRBV5-1; abundance: few
CDR3aa: CSAEGAANTGELFF; CDR3nt: TGCAGCGCTGAGGGGGCAGCGAACACCGGGGAGCTGTTTTTT; j_gene: TRBJ2-2; d_gene: TRBD1; v_gene: TRBV29-1; abundance: .
CDR3aa: CAISDIQARQGDQETQYF; CDR3nt: TGTGCCATCAGTGATATACAGGCCCGACAGGGGGATCAAGAGACCCAGTACTTC; j_gene: TRBJ2-5; d_gene: TRBD1; v_gene: TRBV10-3; abundance: .
CDR3aa: CASGGEGANEQYF; CDR3nt: TGTGCCAGCGGGGGGGAAGGCGCAAACGAGCAGTACTTC; j_gene: TRBJ2-7; d_gene: TRBD2; v_gene: TRBV9; abundance: .
CDR3aa: CASSFGGQVATQYF; CDR3nt: TGTGCCAGCAGCTTTGGGGGACAGGTCGCGACCCAGTACTTC; j_gene: TRBJ2-5; d_gene: TRBD1; v_gene: TRBV7-9; abundance: .
CDR3aa: CASSLRLAAYEQYF; CDR3nt: TGTGCCAGCAGTTTAAGACTAGCGGCCTACGAGCAGTACTTC; j_gene: TRBJ2-7; d_gene: TRBD2; v_gene: TRBV27; abundance: few
CDR3aa: CASSPQDRGGYEQYF; CDR3nt: TGTGCCAGCAGTCCCCAGGACAGGGGGGGATACGAGCAGTACTTC; j_gene: TRBJ2-7; d_gene: TRBD1; v_gene: TRBV6-5; abundance: .
CDR3aa: CASSLPRLVAGELFF; CDR3nt: TGTGCCAGCAGCTTGCCGAGACTAGTCGCCGGGGAGCTGTTTTTT; j_gene: TRBJ2-2; d_gene: .; v_gene: TRBV5-6; abundance: .
CDR3aa: CAAPGGEGNTGELFF; CDR3nt: TGTGCTGCGCCAGGGGGCGAGGGGAACACCGGGGAGCTGTTTTTT; j_gene: TRBJ2-2; d_gene: TRBD1; v_gene: TRBV30; abundance: .
CDR3aa: CASSLGLAVNTGELFF; CDR3nt: TGCGCCAGCAGCTTGGGCCTAGCGGTGAACACCGGGGAGCTGTTTTTT; j_gene: TRBJ2-2; d_gene: TRBD2; v_gene: TRBV5-1; abundance: .
CDR3aa: CASSRSGTRAHEQYF; CDR3nt: TGTGCCAGCTCCCGCTCCGGGACAAGGGCCCACGAGCAGTACTTC; j_gene: TRBJ2-7; d_gene: .; v_gene: TRBV6-5; abundance: .
CDR3aa: CASSLDRDKTQYF; CDR3nt: TGTGCCAGCTCACTTGACAGGGACAAGACCCAGTACTTC; j_gene: TRBJ2-5; d_gene: TRBD1; v_gene: TRBV18; abundance: few
CDR3aa: CASSPRQVIGELFF; CDR3nt: TGTGCCAGCAGCCCAAGACAGGTTATCGGGGAGCTGTTTTTT; j_gene: TRBJ2-2; d_gene: .; v_gene: TRBV13; abundance: .